Listed below are T cell receptor beta chains from one sample, sequenced in a study of cytomegalovirus exposure and HLA in healthy donors. Produced via immunoSEQ multiplex PCR; TCRdb's table is partial and in-frame only. The sample totals some 76,000 clones. The material sequenced was PBMCs. These receptor sequences come from a man aged 40-55 years in good health and CMV-seronegative. The CDR3 runs from the conserved cysteine through the conserved F or W. The order of the fields is CDR3 protein, J gene, V gene.

CASSSGQGRETQYF TRBJ2-5 TRBV5-1
CASSLDLSTDTQYF TRBJ2-3 TRBV5-5
CAWTGGHEKLFF TRBJ1-4 TRBV30
CAGRGDNYGYTF TRBJ1-2 TRBV5-4
CASSKVDSRDLIPLNTEAFF TRBJ1-1 TRBV21-1
CASSSTGLQGTQHF TRBJ1-5 TRBV28
CASSSDTLEDTQYF TRBJ2-3 TRBV13
CAWSRHRASNEKLFF TRBJ1-4 TRBV30
CASSVGAENTEAFF TRBJ1-1 TRBV9
CASSRTGGEQYF TRBJ2-7 TRBV18
CASRTTGGAFTGELFF TRBJ2-2 TRBV19
CASSQDRLAGGPSEQFF TRBJ2-1 TRBV4-3
CASSARRGRGYYEQYF TRBJ2-7 TRBV5-6
CASSSGQGALGEKLFF TRBJ1-4 TRBV2
CATARQGRNTEAFF TRBJ1-1 TRBV15
CASSRGSGYTF TRBJ1-2 TRBV4-3
CASSRAKIMGARDTGELFF TRBJ2-2 TRBV4-1
CASTLDTIYNEQFF TRBJ2-1 TRBV7-2
CASSLEYEDEAFF TRBJ1-1 TRBV5-4
CASSVEAEGQGMIIGIGFADTQYF TRBJ2-3 TRBV9
CASNSQGGSAGGYTF TRBJ1-2 TRBV6-5
CASSPQVHMNTEAFF TRBJ1-1 TRBV18
CASSKGHEANYGYTF TRBJ1-2 TRBV7-8